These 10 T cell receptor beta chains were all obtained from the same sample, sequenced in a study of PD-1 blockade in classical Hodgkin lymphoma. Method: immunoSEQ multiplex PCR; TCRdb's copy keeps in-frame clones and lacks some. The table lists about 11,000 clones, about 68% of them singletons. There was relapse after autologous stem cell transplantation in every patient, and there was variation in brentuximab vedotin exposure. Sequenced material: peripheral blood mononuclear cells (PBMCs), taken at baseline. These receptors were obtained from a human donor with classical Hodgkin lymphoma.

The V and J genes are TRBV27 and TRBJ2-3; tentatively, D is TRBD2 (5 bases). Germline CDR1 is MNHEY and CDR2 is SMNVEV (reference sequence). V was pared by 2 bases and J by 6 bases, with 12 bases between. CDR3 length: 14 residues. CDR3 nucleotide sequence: TGTGCCAGCAGTTTAGGTCTAGCCACGGATACGCAGTATTTT. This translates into CASSLGLATDTQYF.

The CDR3 coding sequence is TGTGCCAGCAGTTACTATAGGGGGACTGAAGCTTTCTTT. Its protein is CASSYYRGTEAFF. The chain recombines TRBV6-5 with TRBJ1-1; D perhaps matches TRBD1 (6 bases). CDR1 is MNHEY, CDR2 SVGAGI, per germline. This CDR3 contains 13 residues. V was clipped by 1 base and J by 5 bases, with 8 bases between them.

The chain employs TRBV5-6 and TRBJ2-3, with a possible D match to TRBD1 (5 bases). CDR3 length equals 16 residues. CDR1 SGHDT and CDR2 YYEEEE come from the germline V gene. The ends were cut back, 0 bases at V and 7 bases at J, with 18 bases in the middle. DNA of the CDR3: TGTGCCAGCAGCTTGGCGTCAGACAGTAAGCCCTATACGCAGTATTTT. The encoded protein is CASSLASDSKPYTQYF.

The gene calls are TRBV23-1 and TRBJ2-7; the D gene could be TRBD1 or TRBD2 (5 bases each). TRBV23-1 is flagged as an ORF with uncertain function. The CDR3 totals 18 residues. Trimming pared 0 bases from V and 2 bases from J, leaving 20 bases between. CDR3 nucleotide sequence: TGCGCCAGCAGTCAATCAAGCGGTTTTTGGGGCCCTCCCTACGAGCAGTACGTC. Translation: CASSQSSGFWGPPYEQYV.

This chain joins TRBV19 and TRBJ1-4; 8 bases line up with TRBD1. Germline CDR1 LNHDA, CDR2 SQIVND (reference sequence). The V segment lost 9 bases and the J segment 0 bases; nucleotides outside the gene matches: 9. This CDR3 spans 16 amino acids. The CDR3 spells CASERQGTSTNEKLFF. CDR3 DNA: TGTGCCAGCGAAAGACAGGGGACCTCAACTAATGAAAAACTGTTTTTT.

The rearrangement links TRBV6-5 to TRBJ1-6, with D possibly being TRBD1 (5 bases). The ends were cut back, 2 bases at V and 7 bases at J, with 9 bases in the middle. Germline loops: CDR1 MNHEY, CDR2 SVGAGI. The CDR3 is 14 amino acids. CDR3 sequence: CASSYGQGNSPLHF. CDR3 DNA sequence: TGTGCCAGCAGTTACGGCCAGGGCAATTCACCCCTCCACTTT.

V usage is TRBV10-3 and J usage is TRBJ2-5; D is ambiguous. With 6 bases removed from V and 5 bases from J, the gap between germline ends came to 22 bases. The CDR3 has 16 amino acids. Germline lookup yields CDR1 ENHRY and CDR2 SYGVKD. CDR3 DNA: TGTGCCATCAGAAAATCAGTACCGGACGGCCAGGAGACCCAGTACTTC. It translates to CAIRKSVPDGQETQYF.

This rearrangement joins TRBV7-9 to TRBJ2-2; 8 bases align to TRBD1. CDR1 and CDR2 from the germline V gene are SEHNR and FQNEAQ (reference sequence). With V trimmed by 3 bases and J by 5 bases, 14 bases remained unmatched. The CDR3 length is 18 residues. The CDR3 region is CASSFGIAGQGVTGELFF. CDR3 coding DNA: TGTGCCAGCAGCTTTGGTATCGCAGGACAGGGTGTTACCGGGGAGCTGTTTTTT.

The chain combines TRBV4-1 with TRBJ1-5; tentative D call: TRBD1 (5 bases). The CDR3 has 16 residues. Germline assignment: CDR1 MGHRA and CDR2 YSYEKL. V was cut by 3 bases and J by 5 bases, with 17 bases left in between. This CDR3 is CASSQRDPVGHQPQHF. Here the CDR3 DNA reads TGCGCCAGCAGCCAGCGGGACCCAGTGGGACATCAGCCCCAGCATTTT.

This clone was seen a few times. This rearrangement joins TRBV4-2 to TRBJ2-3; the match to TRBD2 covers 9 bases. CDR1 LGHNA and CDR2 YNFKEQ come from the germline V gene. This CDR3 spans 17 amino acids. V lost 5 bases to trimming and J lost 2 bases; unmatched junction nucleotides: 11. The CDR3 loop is CASSDLSSGEYTDTQYF. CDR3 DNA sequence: TGTGCCAGCAGCGACCTTTCTAGCGGGGAATACACAGATACGCAGTATTTT.